This passage covers 28 T cell receptor beta chains from one sample sequenced in a study of OX40 agonist ivuxolimab in advanced cancers. Generated by immunoSEQ multiplex PCR, the TCRdb table keeps only in-frame clones and is missing some. The profile shows roughly 76,000 clones, roughly 82% of them singletons. The sample in question was CD4+ or CD8+ T cells sorted from blood, obtained in a trial of the OX40 agonist ivuxolimab. These receptor sequences come from an adult with an advanced solid tumor such as melanoma, head and neck, liver or kidney cancer.

The chain recombines TRBV7-2 with TRBJ2-2; D remains unclear. Germline V lookup: CDR1 SGHTA, CDR2 FQGNSA. The CDR3 length is 15 residues. V lost 4 bases and J lost 0, with 9 bases in between. CDR3 bases: TGTGCCAGCAGCTCTTTTCTCCCGAACACCGGGGAGCTGTTTTTT. The encoded protein is CASSSFLPNTGELFF.

The chain carries TRBV27 and TRBJ1-4; perhaps TRBD1 as D (5 bases). CDR1 MNHEY and CDR2 SMNVEV come from the germline V gene (reference sequence). The CDR3 runs to 17 residues. V lost 5 bases and J 8 bases, leaving 24 bases between the germline ends. The CDR3: CASSTRAGRGRIEKLFF. CDR3 in DNA: TGTGCCAGCAGTACCCGGGCAGGGAGGGGACGGATAGAAAAACTGTTTTTT.

The V call is TRBV18, the J call TRBJ1-1, with a weak D call TRBD1 (6 bases). The CDR3 loop spans 13 amino acids. Trimming pared 0 bases from V and 7 bases from J, leaving 9 bases between. Germline CDR1 is KGHSH and CDR2 is LQKENI. CDR3 residues: CASSPPGQLEAFF. CDR3 DNA sequence: TGTGCCAGCTCACCACCCGGACAGCTTGAAGCTTTCTTT.

The rearrangement uses TRBV7-2 and TRBJ2-2; D is unclear. The germline gives CDR1 SGHTA, CDR2 FQGNSA. This CDR3 has 13 amino acids. V dropped 1 base and J dropped 8 bases, with 8 bases sitting between them. CDR3: CASSLVQAGELFF. CDR3 sequence (DNA): TGTGCCAGCAGCTTAGTTCAGGCTGGGGAGCTGTTTTTT.

This chain joins TRBV2 and TRBJ1-2; D is uncertain. V lost 6 bases and J 0 bases, leaving 14 bases between the germline ends. Germline CDR1 reads SNHLY; CDR2 reads FYNNEI. The CDR3 contains 15 residues. CDR3 DNA: TGTGCCAGCAGCTCTCGGAGCCTTCCTAACTATGGCTACACCTTC. Its protein is CASSSRSLPNYGYTF.

CDR3 sequence reads: CASSAQGQAGYEQYF. The DNA of the CDR3 is TGTGCCAGCAGTGCCCAGGGGCAGGCTGGGTACGAGCAGTACTTC. This chain connects TRBV6-5 to TRBJ2-7; the D gene is possibly TRBD1 (6 bases). The CDR3 length is 15 residues. Trimming stripped 5 bases from V and 4 bases from J, with 18 bases between. Germline V gene data show CDR1 as MNHEY and CDR2 as SVGAGI.

The rearrangement joins TRBV5-5 to TRBJ2-7, with a possible D match to TRBD1 (6 bases). This CDR3 contains 17 residues. V was cut by 0 bases and J by 2 bases, with 18 bases left in between. The germline V gene encodes CDR1 SGHKS and CDR2 YYEKEE (reference sequence). The CDR3 coding sequence is TGTGCCAGCAGCTTGGGTGTTGCAGCCAGGGGCCCCTACGAGCAGTACTTC. Translating gives CASSLGVAARGPYEQYF.

Only a few counts were recorded for this clone. CDR3: CASSLERVVPIYF. In DNA, the CDR3 is TGTGCCAGCAGCTTAGAAAGGGTGGTACCCATATATTTT. The V gene is TRBV7-2, the J gene TRBJ1-3; no definite D call. Germline V CDR1 and CDR2: SGHTA, FQGNSA. CDR3 length equals 13 residues. The ends were cut back, 1 base at V and 11 bases at J, with 12 bases in the middle. Filled out from reference TRBV7-2 and TRBJ1-3, the complete variable domain reads GAGVSQSPSNKVTEKGKDVELRCDPISGHTALYWYRQSLGQGLEFLIYFQGNSAPDKSGLPSDRFSAERTGGSVSTLTIQRTQQEDSAVYLCASSLERVVPIYFGEGSWLTVV.

V gene TRBV5-6 combines with J gene TRBJ1-3; D unresolved. This CDR3 contains 15 residues. CDR1 and CDR2 from the germline V gene are SGHDT and YYEEEE. V was cut by 1 base and J by 3 bases, with 11 bases left in between. CDR3: CASSLTVTDGNTIYF. The CDR3 DNA is TGTGCCAGCAGCTTGACAGTTACAGATGGAAACACCATATATTTT.

The chain combines TRBV19 with TRBJ1-1; no firm D call. Trimming shortened V by 6 bases and J by 3 bases, and 11 bases separated the two germline ends. The CDR3 totals 13 residues. Germline CDR1 reads LNHDA; CDR2 reads SQIVND (reference sequence). The chain's CDR3 is CASRAGWDTEAFF. The CDR3 bases are TGTGCCAGTAGGGCAGGTTGGGACACTGAAGCTTTCTTT. The variable domain in full, with the rest retrieved from reference TRBV19 and TRBJ1-1, is DGGITQSPKYLFRKEGQNVTLSCEQNLNHDAMYWYRQDPGQGLRLIYYSQIVNDFQKGDIAEGYSVSREKKESFPLTVTSAQKNPTAFYLCASRAGWDTEAFFGQGTRLTVV.

For the CDR3, the DNA is TGCGCCAGCAGCCAAGATTGGCAGGCTAAAAAACTGTTTTTT. The encoded protein is CASSQDWQAKKLFF. This chain links TRBV4-1 with TRBJ1-4; D unclear. Germline V gives CDR1 MGHRA, CDR2 YSYEKL. CDR3 length equals 14 residues. Between the trimmed V and J ends, which lost 0 bases and 9 bases, there was a span of 11 bases.

Points on this clone: Other DNA sequences of this sample code for an identical CDR3. The chain has TRBV7-2 and TRBJ2-5; 9 bases align to TRBD2. The J segment lost 2 bases and the V segment lost 2 bases, leaving 3 bases of the junction unmatched. In germline, CDR1 is SGHTA, CDR2 FQGNSA. The CDR3 loop spans 15 amino acids. CDR3 loop: CASSLQRGDQETQYF. CDR3 nucleotide sequence: TGTGCCAGCAGCTTACAGCGGGGGGATCAAGAGACCCAGTACTTC.

The V call is TRBV18, the J call TRBJ1-4, with D uncertain. The CDR3 runs 13 residues. Germline CDR1 is KGHSH and CDR2 is LQKENI. Deletions cut 8 bases from V and 8 bases from J, with 15 bases between. CDR3 protein: CASGSTQQEKLFF. The CDR3 DNA reads as TGTGCCAGCGGGTCGACACAGCAAGAAAAACTGTTTTTT.

V is TRBV11-2 and J is TRBJ1-3; TRBD1 agrees at 7 bases. Trimming removed 4 bases from V and 3 bases from J; junction bases left unmatched: 6. Germline CDR1 SGHAT, CDR2 FQNNGV. The CDR3 contains 15 residues. CDR3: CASSSGGPIGNTIYF. The CDR3 nucleotides are TGTGCCAGCAGCTCAGGGGGTCCTATTGGAAACACCATATATTTT.

This clone was seen only a few times. The chain joins TRBV7-2 to TRBJ1-5, with D perhaps TRBD1 (5 bases). Germline CDR1 and CDR2: SGHTA and FQGNSA. V lost 5 bases and J lost 2, with 16 bases in between. The CDR3 contains 16 residues. CDR3 in amino acids: CASSASQGVGNQPQHF. For the CDR3, the DNA is TGTGCCAGCAGCGCCTCCCAAGGGGTCGGCAATCAGCCCCAGCATTTT.

The rearrangement joins TRBV5-1 to TRBJ1-1; tentatively, D is TRBD1 (5 bases). CDR1 SGHRS and CDR2 YFSETQ come from the germline V gene. This CDR3 is built from 14 residues. V was clipped by 4 bases and J by 3 bases, with 13 bases between them. CDR3 nucleotides: TGCGCCAGCAGCAAAGGGGTCGGGGACACTGAAGCTTTCTTT. It codes for CASSKGVGDTEAFF.

The chain employs TRBV6-1 and TRBJ2-5; D ambiguous. The CDR3 contains 14 residues. Trimming took 6 bases from V and 7 from J, leaving 18 bases between them. Germline lookup yields CDR1 MNHNS and CDR2 SASEGT. The DNA for the CDR3 is TGTGCCAGCAGCCTGACCCCTACCTCAGGGACCCAGTACTTC. Translating it yields CASSLTPTSGTQYF.

This chain links TRBV9 with TRBJ2-5; D remains ambiguous. CDR3 length equals 14 residues. V lost 4 bases to trimming and J lost 5 bases, with 15 bases between them. The germline V gene encodes CDR1 SGDLS and CDR2 YYNGEE. CDR3 residues: CASSPHLGAETQYF. CDR3 in DNA: TGTGCCAGCAGCCCCCATCTGGGCGCGGAGACCCAGTACTTC.

V is TRBV18 and J is TRBJ2-4, with D perhaps matching TRBD1 or TRBD2 (5 bases each). The CDR3 has 18 amino acids. Trimming pared 3 bases from V and 0 bases from J, leaving 18 bases between. Germline-derived CDR1 and CDR2 are KGHSH and LQKENI. CDR3 nucleotides: TGTGCCAGCTCACCCCCAGGGAGATCAACACTAGCCAAAAACATTCAGTACTTC. It codes for CASSPPGRSTLAKNIQYF.

This clone appeared a few times. The CDR3 region has the DNA TGTGCCAGTAGTATCGCGGACGTACCCTACAATGAGCAGTTCTTC. Protein: CASSIADVPYNEQFF. V and J are TRBV19 and TRBJ2-1; no clear D. Trimming cost V 3 bases and J 2 bases, with 11 bases left between them. Germline CDR1 LNHDA, CDR2 SQIVND (reference sequence). The CDR3 has 15 amino acids.

This chain links TRBV6-5 with TRBJ2-1; 7 bases agree with TRBD2. The V and J ends lost 8 bases and 6 bases, in that order; junction bases with no gene match: 4. Germline V gene data show CDR1 as MNHEY and CDR2 as SVGAGI. This CDR3 contains 12 residues. CDR3 sequence reads: CASGLVTNEQFF. CDR3 nucleotide sequence: TGTGCCAGCGGACTAGTCACCAATGAGCAGTTCTTC.

The chain carries TRBV5-1 and TRBJ2-7, with D perhaps TRBD2 (5 bases). CDR3 size: 12 residues. Germline lookup yields CDR1 SGHRS and CDR2 YFSETQ. V lost 1 base to trimming and J lost 6 bases, with 8 bases between them. The CDR3 DNA reads TGCGCCAGCAGCTTGCGAGGGTTCGAGCAGTACTTC. Its protein is CASSLRGFEQYF.

This clone was observed once. Germline is not matched at one junction end, which may reflect a read error. The chain couples TRBV7-2 to TRBJ1-4; TRBD1 matches 10 bases. Germline lookup yields CDR1 SGHTA and CDR2 FQGNSA. The CDR3 has 12 amino acids. The CDR3 coding sequence is TGTGCCAGCAGCTACGTGGGACAGGGGAAGATTTTT. Translation: CASSYVGQGKIF.

V is TRBV5-6 and J is TRBJ1-4, with 7 bases that match TRBD1. Germline CDR1 is SGHDT and CDR2 is YYEEEE. This CDR3 has 14 residues. V shed 2 bases and J 8 bases; nucleotides not matched to a gene: 6. The CDR3 is CASSFTGVGEKLFF. The CDR3 DNA reads as TGTGCCAGCAGCTTCACAGGGGTCGGCGAAAAACTGTTTTTT.

The CDR3 DNA is TGTGCCAGCAGCTTAGTTAGAGTGACACCCTACGAGCAGTACTTC. It encodes CASSLVRVTPYEQYF. The chain joins TRBV7-2 to TRBJ2-7; D remains unclear. V gave up 1 base and J gave up 2 bases, with 12 bases separating them. Germline CDR1 and CDR2: SGHTA and FQGNSA. This CDR3 has 15 residues.

The chain carries TRBV7-2 and TRBJ2-5; no clear D gene. Trimming removed 2 bases at V and 5 bases at J, with 12 bases between. The CDR3 sequence is 14 residues long. CDR1 is SGHTA and CDR2 is FQGNSA in the germline V gene. CDR3 region: CASSLSSGRETQYF. CDR3 DNA sequence: TGTGCCAGCAGCTTAAGCAGTGGAAGGGAGACCCAGTACTTC.

The chain couples TRBV19 to TRBJ1-1; 7 bases match TRBD1. CDR1 and CDR2 from the germline V gene are LNHDA and SQIVND (reference sequence). The CDR3 length is 15 residues. With 6 bases clipped from V and 0 bases from J, the junction kept 7 bases outside the gene matches. The CDR3 loop reads CASSNNQGVNTEAFF. CDR3 coding DNA: TGTGCCAGTAGCAACAACCAGGGGGTGAACACTGAAGCTTTCTTT.

This clone was seen more than once but under ten times. The chain has TRBV6-6 and TRBJ1-2; D gene ambiguous. The V end lost 6 bases, the J end lost 1 base, and 6 bases lay between the germline ends. The germline gives CDR1 MNHNY, CDR2 SVGAGI (reference sequence). CDR3 size: 12 residues. CDR3 sequence: CASSPDNYGYTF. Here the CDR3 DNA reads TGTGCCAGCAGCCCGGATAACTATGGCTACACCTTC.